This T cell receptor beta chain was obtained from a study of cytomegalovirus exposure and HLA in healthy donors. This clone was found a few times. Germline V gene sequence: CDR1 MNHEY, CDR2 SMNVEV (reference sequence). V gave up 6 bases and J gave up 5 bases, with 13 bases separating them. This CDR3 has 14 amino acids. The study ran its PCR with 60 Vbeta and 13 Jbeta primers. Repertoires were generated with immunoSEQ multiplex PCR, while TCRdb's copy carries only in-frame clones and drops some. Seen here are 100,000 to 150,000 clones, 65% to 85% observed once, and the top ten hold 4%. The V gene is TRBV27, the J gene TRBJ1-4, with a tentative D call TRBD1 (6 bases). This clonotype was sampled from a man between 18 and 29 years old in good health and CMV-seropositive. The sample consisted of PBMCs. The CDR3 DNA is TGTGCCAGCAGCCTAGACAGGTTCAATGAAAAACTGTTTTTT. Encoded protein: CASSLDRFNEKLFF.